The 9 T cell receptor beta chains listed next were all sequenced from one sample in a study of blood T cell repertoires in COVID-19. Sequencing used immunoSEQ multiplex PCR; TCRdb keeps in-frame clones, though not all of them. The sample records about 81,000 clones, more than 75% being singletons. Sequencing was done on a sample of peripheral blood. These receptors all come from a woman aged 70 to 79 with acute or convalescent COVID-19.

The chain has TRBV6-2 or TRBV6-3 and TRBJ2-7; maybe TRBD2 (7 bases). This CDR3 comprises 14 residues. Germline CDR1 is MNHEY and CDR2 is SVGEGT. The germline V and J ends were trimmed by 5 bases and 3 bases, with 14 bases remaining between them. CDR3 sequence: CASSPPGGLYEQYV. The CDR3 nucleotides read TGTGCCAGCAGTCCCCCGGGGGGCCTCTACGAGCAGTACGTC.

The V and J genes are TRBV15 and TRBJ1-3; perhaps TRBD1 as D (6 bases). Germline V gene sequence: CDR1 LNHNV, CDR2 YYDKDF (reference sequence). Between the trimmed V and J ends, which lost 6 bases and 0 bases, there was a span of 12 bases. This CDR3 is 15 amino acids long. The CDR3 protein is CATRRDTGSGNTIYF. The CDR3, as DNA: TGTGCCACCAGACGGGACACCGGCTCTGGAAACACCATATATTTT.

V usage is TRBV5-4 and J usage is TRBJ1-2; 9 nucleotides align to TRBD1. The junction had 9 bases not matched to a gene; V was cut back by 0 bases and J by 3 bases. CDR3 size: 17 residues. Germline assignment: CDR1 SGHNT and CDR2 YYREEE (reference sequence). CDR3 DNA sequence: TGTGCCAGCAGCTTGGTAGCGAGGACAGGGGACGACTATGGCTACACCTTC. Its translation is CASSLVARTGDDYGYTF.

This chain links TRBV28 with TRBJ1-2, with unresolved D. With 2 bases removed from V and 4 bases from J, the gap between germline ends came to 5 bases. The CDR3 contains 12 residues. The germline CDR1 and CDR2 sequences are MDHEN and SYDVKM. The CDR3 DNA follows: TGTGCCAGCAGTTTAACTGTCTATGGCTACACCTTC. This gives the protein CASSLTVYGYTF.

The chain carries TRBV6-1 and TRBJ2-4; 12 bases match TRBD2. Germline loops: CDR1 MNHNS, CDR2 SASEGT. This CDR3 has 15 amino acids. With V trimmed by 6 bases and J by 6 bases, 6 bases remained unmatched. CDR3: CASSSSGRAGNIQYF. The CDR3 bases are TGTGCCAGCAGCTCTAGCGGGAGGGCTGGAAACATTCAGTACTTC.

This chain uses TRBV11-3 with TRBJ2-1; the match to TRBD2 covers 9 bases. CDR1 and CDR2 (germline): SGHNT, YENEEA. This CDR3 is built from 15 residues. V was clipped by 4 bases and J by 5 bases; unmatched bases: 6. CDR3 nucleotide sequence: TGTGCCAGCAGCTCGGCGGGGGGGCCTAACAATGAGCAGTTCTTC. Translated, it gives CASSSAGGPNNEQFF.

This chain joins TRBV28 and TRBJ2-1, with 8 positions matching TRBD2. Germline trimming cut 5 bases from V and 2 bases from J; bases unmatched to any gene: 5. The CDR3 totals 15 residues. The V gene's germline CDR1 is MDHEN and CDR2 SYDVKM. The CDR3 region has the DNA TGTGCCAGCAGTCTCGGGAGGGCCCCCTACAATGAGCAGTTCTTC. Its protein product is CASSLGRAPYNEQFF.

This chain joins TRBV10-3 and TRBJ1-1, with D possibly matching TRBD1 (5 bases). Germline CDR1 ENHRY, CDR2 SYGVKD. V was clipped by 9 bases and J by 0 bases, with 17 bases between them. The CDR3 has 15 residues. The CDR3 here is CAIRTHASVNTEAFF. CDR3 DNA: TGTGCCATTCGGACACATGCTAGCGTGAACACTGAAGCTTTCTTT.

This clone was counted between two and nine times. The genes are TRBV2 and TRBJ2-3; 15 bases are shared with TRBD2. The V gene end was trimmed by 2 bases and the J gene end by 2 bases; junction bases not matched to a gene: 5. The CDR3 extends over 18 amino acids. CDR1 is SNHLY, CDR2 FYNNEI, per germline. The CDR3 nucleotides are TGTGCCAGCAGTGAATCGGGGACTAGCGGGAGGAACACAGATACGCAGTATTTT. This translates into CASSESGTSGRNTDTQYF.